The present TCR beta chain was sequenced within a study of blood T cell repertoires in COVID-19 (dated by TCRdb to the early 2020s). For the wider study: Samples covering the acute and convalescent phases of COVID-19 were provided by collaborators in the United States, Italy and Spain. Samples came from the ongoing ImmuneRACE study (first 160 participants) plus 1,254 subjects from 6 global collaborators. Sample metadata almost always included a de-identified subject ID, COVID-19 status, age in years and sex. The repertoires were released in a freely available public database meant as a resource for research on the immune response to SARS-CoV-2. Deeply sampled blood TCRbeta repertoires from subjects exposed to, actively infected with, or recovered from COVID-19 were included in the dataset. Where available, HLA class I and class II types were taken from metadata supplied by the sample provider and were not determined by assay-based typing. The prospective study material was composed of cDNA or gDNA derived from T cells, B-cell-depleted T cells, or PBMCs.

Collaborating institutions collected whole blood in K2EDTA tubes following their own protocols. For TCRbeta analysis, collaborators shipped samples as frozen whole blood, isolated PBMCs, or DNA extracted from either of those sample types. What the research found in general, with its limitations: The amount of clinical and demographic metadata varied by source and participant and was provided uncurated.

The sample holds one count of this clone. Its antigen remains undetermined. No per-base quality is available; no much larger clone lies one base away. TCRbeta CDR3 regions were amplified from genomic DNA by means of the immunoSEQ Assay, a bias-controlled multiplex PCR. As for how the authors treated the data: The number of nucleated cells in each sample was estimated from the amplification of reference gene primers within the assay. To quantify the absolute abundance of each unique TCRbeta CDR3 rearrangement, sequence reads were collapsed and filtered. For each sample, productive Simpson clonality was calculated as the square root of Simpson's diversity index over productive rearrangements. What TCRdb holds here is the immuneACCESS table cut down to in-frame rearrangements. Part of the clones is not present; checked against another copy, under half of the missing clones reflect an unresolved V gene, and the others are unexplained. V and J calls and clone size are those listed in that table; D and trimming were worked out from the DNA. The sample table shows 60,000 to 95,000 clones, and around 91% are seen once. The ten largest clones add up to 5.8% of the sample.

This receptor was identified in a human donor in a cohort sampled during active COVID-19. Sequenced material: peripheral blood.

The CDR3 in this case is CASSPESGSGANVLTF. The nucleotide sequence reads as follows: TGCGCCAGCAGCCCGGAGTCGGGCTCTGGGGCCAACGTCCTGACTTTC. The sequence joins TRBV5-1 to TRBJ2-6; the D gene is not confidently resolved. Trimming removed 4 bases from V and 0 bases from J, leaving 11 bases between the germline ends. Spanning cysteine to phenylalanine, the CDR3 consists of 16 amino acids. The kept DNA is CDR3 alone, 48 bases in frame from the first base. CDR1 SGHRS and CDR2 YFSETQ were looked up in the germline V gene.